Each of the 3 T cell receptor beta chains below was sequenced from the same sample in a study of cytomegalovirus exposure and HLA in healthy donors. The PCR was carried out with 60 Vbeta primers and 13 Jbeta primers. The data were produced by immunoSEQ multiplex PCR, yet TCRdb's version contains in-frame clones alone and is incomplete. The table records some 120,000 clones, 80% of them present only once. The sequenced sample consisted of PBMCs. These receptors all come from a male donor in good health and CMV-seronegative.

This rearrangement joins TRBV11-2 to TRBJ2-1; possibly TRBD2 for D (5 bases). Germline lookup yields CDR1 SGHAT and CDR2 FQNNGV. The CDR3 loop spans 17 amino acids. Trimming shortened V by 1 base and J by 0 bases, and 13 bases separated the two germline ends. CDR3 in amino acids: CASSLGVSANSYNEQFF. The DNA of the CDR3 is TGTGCCAGCAGCTTAGGTGTTAGCGCTAACTCCTACAATGAGCAGTTCTTC.

This clone has just one count. The rearrangement uses TRBV6-5 and TRBJ1-5, with 10 bases identical to TRBD1. V shed 5 bases, J shed 9 bases, and the junction held 10 bases outside the gene matches. CDR1 and CDR2 from the germline V gene are MNHEY and SVGAGI. The length of the CDR3 is 15 residues. The CDR3 reads CASSQTGTGASPQHF. The DNA of the CDR3 is TGTGCCAGCAGTCAGACCGGGACAGGGGCTTCGCCCCAGCATTTT.

V gene TRBV30 combines with J gene TRBJ2-1, with 13 positions matching TRBD2. Germline assignment: CDR1 GTSNPN and CDR2 SVGIG (reference sequence). CDR3 size: 14 residues. V shed 2 bases and J 9 bases; nucleotides not matched to a gene: 4. The CDR3 sequence: CAWSSGLAGAEQFF. The CDR3 DNA sequence: TGTGCCTGGAGTTCTGGACTAGCGGGAGCTGAGCAGTTCTTC.